What follows is one T cell receptor (beta chain) and its context. Its antigen is still unknown. This specimen comes from a study of blood T cells in healthy people across ages. It was with a sample-barcoded 5' primer and a J-beta primer mix that a second PCR of roughly 7 to 11 cycles was run. Per sample, CDR3-containing paired-end reads numbered at least 2.5 million. Each CDR3 protein is one row after TCRdb ran MiXCR on the 5' RACE reads. Here the sample spans some 700,000 distinct CDR3 sequences, roughly 41% being singletons. CDR3 length: 13 amino acids. V was trimmed by 8 bases and J by 1 base, leaving 11 bases between them. The germline V gene encodes CDR1 LGHDT and CDR2 YNNKEL (reference sequence). The people who gave samples were healthy Caucasians from Russia, aged about 6 to 100. Whole-study results and caveats: A strong correlation was seen between TCR beta diversity and naive T cell percentage. Possibly, changes in expanded clonotypes were confounded because donor CMV status was unknown.

The sample taken for sequencing was blood. The chain recombines TRBV3-1 with TRBJ1-1, with D possibly being TRBD1 (5 bases). This sequence originates from a woman aged 55 to 70 in good health. The CDR3 is CASLGQPNTEAFF. CDR3 bases: TGTGCCAGCCTTGGACAACCGAACACTGAAGCTTTCTTT. Full variable domain (remainder filled in from reference TRBV3-1 and TRBJ1-1): DTAVSQTPKYLVTQMGNDKSIKCEQNLGHDTMYWYKQDSKKFLKIMFSYNNKELIINETVPNRFSPKSPDKAHLNLHINSLELGDSAVYFCASLGQPNTEAFFGQGTRLTVV.